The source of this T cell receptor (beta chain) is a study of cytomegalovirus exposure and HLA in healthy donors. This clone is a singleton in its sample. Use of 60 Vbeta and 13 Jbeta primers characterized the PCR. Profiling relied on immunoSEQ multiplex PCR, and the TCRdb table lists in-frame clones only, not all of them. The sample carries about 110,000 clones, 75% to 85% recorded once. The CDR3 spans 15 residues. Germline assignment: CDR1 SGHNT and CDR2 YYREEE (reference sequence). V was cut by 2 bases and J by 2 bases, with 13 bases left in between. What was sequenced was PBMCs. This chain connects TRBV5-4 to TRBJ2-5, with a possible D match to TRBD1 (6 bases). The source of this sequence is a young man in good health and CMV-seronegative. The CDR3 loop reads CASSFGVGQQETQYF. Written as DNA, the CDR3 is TGTGCCAGCAGCTTCGGTGTCGGACAGCAAGAGACCCAGTACTTC.